This T cell receptor (beta chain) was profiled in a study of technical replicates of blood from a few donors. The CDR3 extends over 14 amino acids. Per the germline V gene, CDR1 is LNHDA and CDR2 is SQIVND (reference sequence). The V gene lost 5 bases and the J gene lost 4 bases, with 11 bases spanning the gap. The method was immunoSEQ multiplex PCR; TCRdb's version includes in-frame clones alone and lacks a portion of them. The data show about 75,000 clones, around 92% seen once. Sequencing input: T cells isolated from PBMCs. The origin of this receptor is a human donor in good health. V gene TRBV19 combines with J gene TRBJ2-2; perhaps TRBD1 as D (5 bases). CDR3 nucleotide sequence: TGTGCCAGTAGTGCCGGACACGTCACCGGGGAGCTGTTTTTT. Translating it yields CASSAGHVTGELFF.